A selection of T cell receptor beta chains follows, all from one sample in a study of blood T cell repertoires in COVID-19. Data came from immunoSEQ multiplex PCR; TCRdb stores just in-frame clones and leaves some out. Here the sample spans about 28,000 clones, nearly 90% being singletons. Sequences were obtained from peripheral blood. These receptors came from a man in his sixties with COVID-19, enrolled during active disease. The conserved cysteine and the conserved F or W are not part of the CDR3 here. Clone size appears in some rows only: once, few, many, or a class for an expanded clone.

V gene: TRBV6-1; J gene: TRBJ1-2; clone size: NA; CDR3 protein: ASSEVGGTYGYT
V gene: TRBV6-4; J gene: TRBJ2-1; clone size: NA; CDR3 protein: ASSAERLAGTDNEQF
V gene: TRBV28; J gene: TRBJ1-3; clone size: NA; CDR3 protein: ASSRRGVSGNTIY
V gene: TRBV2; J gene: TRBJ1-1; clone size: NA; CDR3 protein: ASSRDRGGNTEAF
V gene: TRBV7-9; J gene: TRBJ2-2; clone size: few; CDR3 protein: ASSLAQGFGELF
V gene: TRBV6-5; J gene: TRBJ1-3; clone size: few; CDR3 protein: ASSSTQESSGNTIY
V gene: TRBV3-1/TRBV3-2; J gene: TRBJ2-1; clone size: NA; CDR3 protein: ASSHAGGPYNEQF
V gene: TRBV30; J gene: TRBJ2-1; clone size: few; CDR3 protein: AWSATGEQF
V gene: TRBV30; J gene: TRBJ2-1; clone size: NA; CDR3 protein: AWSSGRPSEQF
V gene: TRBV4-1; J gene: TRBJ1-4; clone size: NA; CDR3 protein: ASSQIRGANEKLF
V gene: TRBV20-1; J gene: TRBJ2-1; clone size: NA; CDR3 protein: SASSSGRANEQF
V gene: TRBV5-1; J gene: TRBJ2-2; clone size: few; CDR3 protein: ASTRSGDRVSGELF
V gene: TRBV10-1; J gene: TRBJ1-3; clone size: NA; CDR3 protein: ASSEQSGSGNTIY
V gene: TRBV10-1; J gene: TRBJ2-7; clone size: NA; CDR3 protein: ASSHHTGVPTGEQY
V gene: TRBV30; J gene: TRBJ1-1; clone size: NA; CDR3 protein: AWSVPGTGGKAF
V gene: TRBV19; J gene: TRBJ1-1; clone size: NA; CDR3 protein: ASRHRGTGTEAF
V gene: TRBV5-4; J gene: TRBJ2-1; clone size: NA; CDR3 protein: ASSQPTSGSANEQF
V gene: TRBV28; J gene: TRBJ2-1; clone size: NA; CDR3 protein: ASSLLSSGRLANEQF
V gene: TRBV28; J gene: TRBJ1-5; clone size: once; CDR3 protein: ASSLDRGQPQH
V gene: TRBV5-1; J gene: TRBJ2-5; clone size: NA; CDR3 protein: ASSKTGTSGKSRETQY
V gene: TRBV28; J gene: TRBJ2-2; clone size: NA; CDR3 protein: ASQGSGNTGELF
V gene: TRBV9; J gene: TRBJ2-7; clone size: few; CDR3 protein: ASSPSGRIYEQY
V gene: TRBV7-2; J gene: TRBJ2-3; clone size: NA; CDR3 protein: ASSLVGGSGDTQY
V gene: TRBV28; J gene: TRBJ1-2; clone size: NA; CDR3 protein: ASSSRDRGGYT
V gene: TRBV28; J gene: TRBJ1-1; clone size: NA; CDR3 protein: ASSFLEEAF
V gene: TRBV30; J gene: TRBJ1-1; clone size: few; CDR3 protein: AWNRGLNTEAF
V gene: TRBV28; J gene: TRBJ1-1; clone size: NA; CDR3 protein: ASSSNRGQAEAF
V gene: TRBV20-1; J gene: TRBJ2-1; clone size: NA; CDR3 protein: SASPGTHAGEQF
V gene: TRBV4-1; J gene: TRBJ2-1; clone size: NA; CDR3 protein: ASSQTSGRSRGNEQF
V gene: TRBV12-2; J gene: TRBJ2-3; clone size: NA; CDR3 protein: ASRFDTGGHSGTDTQY
V gene: TRBV28; J gene: TRBJ2-1; clone size: NA; CDR3 protein: AQSKTGLNEQF
V gene: TRBV11-1; J gene: TRBJ2-6; clone size: NA; CDR3 protein: ASSSNRARANVLT
V gene: TRBV18; J gene: TRBJ2-5; clone size: NA; CDR3 protein: ASSPPTSEQETQY
V gene: TRBV7-9; J gene: TRBJ2-3; clone size: NA; CDR3 protein: ASSLVELAGTDTQY
V gene: TRBV28; J gene: TRBJ1-1; clone size: NA; CDR3 protein: ASRGGRTEAF
V gene: TRBV4-2; J gene: TRBJ2-7; clone size: NA; CDR3 protein: ASSQVLGQASYEQY
V gene: TRBV15; J gene: TRBJ1-1; clone size: NA; CDR3 protein: ATSRVRVLNTEAF
V gene: TRBV18; J gene: TRBJ1-2; clone size: NA; CDR3 protein: ASSPSEEGYT
V gene: TRBV11-2; J gene: TRBJ2-5; clone size: NA; CDR3 protein: ASSLQRETQY
V gene: TRBV27; J gene: TRBJ2-7; clone size: NA; CDR3 protein: ASSSMTRGLYEQY
V gene: TRBV6-1; J gene: TRBJ2-1; clone size: NA; CDR3 protein: ASSEVGTGTQNEQF
V gene: TRBV28; J gene: TRBJ2-7; clone size: NA; CDR3 protein: ASSYGTSGQGSYEQY
V gene: TRBV5-8; J gene: TRBJ2-3; clone size: NA; CDR3 protein: ASSLEGQGAADTQY
V gene: TRBV12-3/TRBV12-4; J gene: TRBJ1-5; clone size: NA; CDR3 protein: ASRARIHQPQH
V gene: TRBV11-2; J gene: TRBJ2-5; clone size: NA; CDR3 protein: ASSPGIQETQY
V gene: TRBV7-8; J gene: TRBJ1-4; clone size: NA; CDR3 protein: ASSRGGVEKLF
V gene: TRBV4-1; J gene: TRBJ2-1; clone size: NA; CDR3 protein: ASSQDSGRDNEQF
V gene: TRBV9; J gene: TRBJ2-2; clone size: NA; CDR3 protein: ASSVGLAVNTGELF
V gene: TRBV7-8; J gene: TRBJ2-5; clone size: NA; CDR3 protein: ASSLASGRARETQY
V gene: TRBV27; J gene: TRBJ2-7; clone size: NA; CDR3 protein: ASSAGGYEQY
V gene: TRBV5-1; J gene: TRBJ2-3; clone size: NA; CDR3 protein: ASSLADRDTQY
V gene: TRBV30; J gene: TRBJ2-5; clone size: NA; CDR3 protein: AWSVQGLAPY
V gene: TRBV6-4; J gene: TRBJ2-3; clone size: NA; CDR3 protein: ASSPSGTTDTQY
V gene: TRBV20-1; J gene: TRBJ1-6; clone size: NA; CDR3 protein: SAGEGGANSPLH
V gene: TRBV3-1/TRBV3-2; J gene: TRBJ2-1; clone size: NA; CDR3 protein: ASSRTSGNGNEQF
V gene: TRBV19; J gene: TRBJ1-6; clone size: NA; CDR3 protein: ASSRTGGSSPLH
V gene: TRBV24-1; J gene: TRBJ2-5; clone size: once; CDR3 protein: ATSDFSTGGVQETQY